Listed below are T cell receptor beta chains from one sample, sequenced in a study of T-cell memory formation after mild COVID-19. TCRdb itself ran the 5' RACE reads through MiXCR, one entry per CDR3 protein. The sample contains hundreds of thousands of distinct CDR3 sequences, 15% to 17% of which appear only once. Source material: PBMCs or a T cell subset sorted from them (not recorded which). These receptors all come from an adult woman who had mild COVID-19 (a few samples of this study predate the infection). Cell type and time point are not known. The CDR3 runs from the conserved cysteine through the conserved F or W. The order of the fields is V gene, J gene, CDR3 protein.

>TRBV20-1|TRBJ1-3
CSGQGLSGNTIYF
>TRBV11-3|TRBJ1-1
CASSLGREGFSTEAFF
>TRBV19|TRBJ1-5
CASSITGTQYQPQHF
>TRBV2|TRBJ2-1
CASRGLNNEQFF
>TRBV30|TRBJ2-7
CAWSLGYREQYF
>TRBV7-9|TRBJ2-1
CASSGGTRRGDEQFF
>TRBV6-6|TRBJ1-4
CASARTPNEKLFF
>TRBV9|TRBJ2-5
CASSVASRGETQYF
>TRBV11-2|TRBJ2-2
CASSQDRVGGELFF
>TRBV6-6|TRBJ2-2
CASSYPRNTGELFF